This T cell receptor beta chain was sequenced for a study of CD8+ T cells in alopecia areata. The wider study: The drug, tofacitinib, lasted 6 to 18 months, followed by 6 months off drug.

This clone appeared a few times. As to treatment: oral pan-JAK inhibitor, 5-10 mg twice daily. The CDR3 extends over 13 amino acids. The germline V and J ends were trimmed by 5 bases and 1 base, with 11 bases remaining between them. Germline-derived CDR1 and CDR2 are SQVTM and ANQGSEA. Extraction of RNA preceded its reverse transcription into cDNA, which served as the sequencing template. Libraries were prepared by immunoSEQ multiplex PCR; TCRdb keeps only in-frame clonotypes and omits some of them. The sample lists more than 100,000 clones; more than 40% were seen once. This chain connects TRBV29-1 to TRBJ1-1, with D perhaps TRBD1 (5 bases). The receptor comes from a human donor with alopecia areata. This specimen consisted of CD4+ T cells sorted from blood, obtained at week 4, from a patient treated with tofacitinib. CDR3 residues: CSVRTGGNTEAFF. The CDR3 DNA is TGCAGCGTTCGGACGGGGGGGAACACTGAAGCTTTCTTT.